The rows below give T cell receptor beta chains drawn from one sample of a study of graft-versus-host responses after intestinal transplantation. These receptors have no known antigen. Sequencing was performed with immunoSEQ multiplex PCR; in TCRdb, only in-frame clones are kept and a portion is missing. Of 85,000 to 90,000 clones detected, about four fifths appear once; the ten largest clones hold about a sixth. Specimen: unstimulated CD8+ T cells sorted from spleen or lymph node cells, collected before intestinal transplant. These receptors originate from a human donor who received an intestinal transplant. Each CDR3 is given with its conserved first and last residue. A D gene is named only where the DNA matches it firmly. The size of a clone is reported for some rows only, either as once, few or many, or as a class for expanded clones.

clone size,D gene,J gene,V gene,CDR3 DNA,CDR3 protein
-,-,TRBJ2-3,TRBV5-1,TGCGCCAGCAGCGCCTCTAGTGAGGGCACAGATACGCAGTATTTT,CASSASSEGTDTQYF
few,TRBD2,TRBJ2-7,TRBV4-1,TGCGCCAGCAGCCTTTCCTGGTGGCGGGAGGGAAGGCCCTACGAGCAGTACTTC,CASSLSWWREGRPYEQYF
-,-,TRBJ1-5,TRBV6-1,TGTGCCAGCAGGTCAACGGTATATAGCAATCAGCCCCAGCATTTT,CASRSTVYSNQPQHF
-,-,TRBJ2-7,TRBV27,TGTGCCAGCAGTTTAAAATACCGTTTTTTATACGAGCAGTACTTC,CASSLKYRFLYEQYF
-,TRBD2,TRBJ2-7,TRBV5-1,TGCGCCAGCAGGATAGCGGGAGCTTACGAGCAGTACTTC,CASRIAGAYEQYF
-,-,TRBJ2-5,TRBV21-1,TGTGCCAGCAGCAAACGGGACGGCCAAGAGACCCAGTACTTC,CASSKRDGQETQYF
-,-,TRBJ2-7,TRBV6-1,TGTGCCAGCAGTGAAATTCTGGGGGTATACCCCTACGAGCAGTACTTC,CASSEILGVYPYEQYF
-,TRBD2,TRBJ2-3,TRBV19,TGTGCCAGTAGTATTGGCGGGAGGGAGGCAGATACGCAGTATTTT,CASSIGGREADTQYF
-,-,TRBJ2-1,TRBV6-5,TGTGCCAGCACCGATGACAGCCACTACAATGAGCAGTTCTTC,CASTDDSHYNEQFF
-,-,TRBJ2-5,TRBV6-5,TGTGCCAGCAGTTACGGGGGGTACCAAGAGACCCAGTACTTC,CASSYGGYQETQYF
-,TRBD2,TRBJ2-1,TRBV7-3,TGTGCCAGCAGCTTAACCCCTGGACTAGCGGGACTAAATGAGCAGTTCTTC,CASSLTPGLAGLNEQFF
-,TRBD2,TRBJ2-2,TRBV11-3,TGTGCCAGCAGCTCCGAGCGGGATCACACCGGGGAGCTGTTTTTT,CASSSERDHTGELFF
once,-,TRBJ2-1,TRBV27,TGTGCCAGCAGTTTATGGCCACAGGGTTACAGTGAGCAGTTCTTC,CASSLWPQGYSEQFF
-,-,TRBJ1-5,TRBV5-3,TGTGCCCTAAGATCGGCCCATCAGCCCCAGCATTTT,CALRSAHQPQHF
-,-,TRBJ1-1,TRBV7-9,TGTGCCAGCAGCTTAGGATACACTGAAGCTTTCTTT,CASSLGYTEAFF
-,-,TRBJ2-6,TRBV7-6,TGTGCCAGCAGCTTGCTGGGGGAGGGGGTAGTTGGGGCCAACGTCCTGACTTTC,CASSLLGEGVVGANVLTF
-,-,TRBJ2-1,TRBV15,TGTGCCACCAGCCCGAGGGGGTCCTACAATGAGCAGTTCTTC,CATSPRGSYNEQFF
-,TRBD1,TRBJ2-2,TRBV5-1,TGCGCCAGCAAGCTAGGACAGGCGAACACCGGGGAGCTGTTTTTT,CASKLGQANTGELFF
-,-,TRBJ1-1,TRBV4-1,TGCGCCAGCAGCTCTGGTCCGGACACTGAAGCTTTCTTT,CASSSGPDTEAFF
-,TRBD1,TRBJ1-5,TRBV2,TGTGCCAGCAGTCGGACAGGGGGCAATCAGCCCCAGCATTTT,CASSRTGGNQPQHF
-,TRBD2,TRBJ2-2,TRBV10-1,TGCGCCAACTCAGACGGGGGACTAGCTTTTGTCGGGGAGCTGTTTTTT,CANSDGGLAFVGELFF
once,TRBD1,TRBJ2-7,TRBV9,TGTGCCAGCAGCTCACGACAGGGATCCTACGAGCAGTACTTC,CASSSRQGSYEQYF
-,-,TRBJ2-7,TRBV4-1,TGCGCCAGCAGCCAAGTTCTGGCTAGTACCTACGAGCAGTACTTC,CASSQVLASTYEQYF
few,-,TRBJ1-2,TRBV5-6,TGTGCCAGCCGTGCCGGATTAAACTATGGCTACACCTTC,CASRAGLNYGYTF
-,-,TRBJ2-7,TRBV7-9,TGTGCCAGCAGCTTATCCTACGAGCAGTACTTC,CASSLSYEQYF
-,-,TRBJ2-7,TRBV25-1,TGTGCCAGCAGTGAATATGAAGGCAGCTCCTACGAGCAGTACTTC,CASSEYEGSSYEQYF
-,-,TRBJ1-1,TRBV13,TGTGCCAGCAGCTTTTACCGGGACATAATCCCTCCTATGAACACTGAAGCTTTCTTT,CASSFYRDIIPPMNTEAFF
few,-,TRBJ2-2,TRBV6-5,TGTGCCAGCAGTTACTTTAGGGGAGCTTTCGAGGAGCTGTTTTTT,CASSYFRGAFEELFF
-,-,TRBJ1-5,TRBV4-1,TGCGCCAGCAGTCGTTCCGGGATCTTCGGGCAGCCCCAGCATTTT,CASSRSGIFGQPQHF
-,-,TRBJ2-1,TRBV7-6,TGTGCCAGCAGCTTAGCGTTAGCCGCGCAGAACGTGCAGTTCTTC,CASSLALAAQNVQFF
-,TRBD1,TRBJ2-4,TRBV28,TGTGCCAGCAGTTTCGATCGGGACAGGGAGGGCATTCAGTACTTC,CASSFDRDREGIQYF
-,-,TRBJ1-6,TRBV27,TGTGCCAGCAGTTCCTACCCCGGGGGCACTGGCTATAATTCACCCCTCCACTTT,CASSSYPGGTGYNSPLHF
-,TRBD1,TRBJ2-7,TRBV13,TGTGCCAGCAGCCAAGGGACAGGGGAAGATCTGTACTTC,CASSQGTGEDLYF